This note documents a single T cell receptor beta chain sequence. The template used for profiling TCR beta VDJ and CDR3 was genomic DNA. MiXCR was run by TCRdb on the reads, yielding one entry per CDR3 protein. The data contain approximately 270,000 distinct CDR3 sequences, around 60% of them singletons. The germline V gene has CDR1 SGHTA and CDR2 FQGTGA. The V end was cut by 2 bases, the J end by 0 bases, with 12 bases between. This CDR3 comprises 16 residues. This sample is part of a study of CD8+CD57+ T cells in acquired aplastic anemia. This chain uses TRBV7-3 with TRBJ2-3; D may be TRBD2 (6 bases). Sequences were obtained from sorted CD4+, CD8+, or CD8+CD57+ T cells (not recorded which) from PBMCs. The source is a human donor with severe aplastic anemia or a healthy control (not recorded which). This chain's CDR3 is CASSLVTSSSTDTQYF. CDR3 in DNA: TGTGCCAGCAGCTTAGTAACTAGCTCTAGCACAGATACGCAGTATTTT.